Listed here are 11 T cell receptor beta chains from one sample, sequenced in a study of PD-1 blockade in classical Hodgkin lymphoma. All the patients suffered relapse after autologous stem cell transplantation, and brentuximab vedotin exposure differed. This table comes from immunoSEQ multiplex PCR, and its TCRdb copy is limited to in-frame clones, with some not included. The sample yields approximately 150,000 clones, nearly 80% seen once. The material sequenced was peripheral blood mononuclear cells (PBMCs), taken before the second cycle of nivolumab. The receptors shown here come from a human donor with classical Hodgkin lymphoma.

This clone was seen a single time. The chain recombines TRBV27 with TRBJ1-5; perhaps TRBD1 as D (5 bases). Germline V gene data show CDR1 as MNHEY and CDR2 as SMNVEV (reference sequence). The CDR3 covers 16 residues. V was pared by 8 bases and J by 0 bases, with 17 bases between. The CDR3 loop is CASSSLPGFSNQPQHF. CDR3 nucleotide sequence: TGTGCCAGCTCCTCTCTCCCAGGGTTTAGCAATCAGCCCCAGCATTTT.

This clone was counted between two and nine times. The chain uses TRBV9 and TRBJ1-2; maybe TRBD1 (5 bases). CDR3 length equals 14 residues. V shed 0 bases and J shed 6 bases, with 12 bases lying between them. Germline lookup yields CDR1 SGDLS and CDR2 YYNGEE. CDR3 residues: CASSVEGRENGYTF. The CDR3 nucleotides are TGTGCCAGCAGCGTAGAGGGACGGGAAAATGGCTACACCTTC.

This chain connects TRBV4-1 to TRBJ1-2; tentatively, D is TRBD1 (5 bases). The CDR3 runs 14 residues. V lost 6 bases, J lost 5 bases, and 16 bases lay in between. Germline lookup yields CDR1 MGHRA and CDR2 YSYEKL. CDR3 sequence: CASSRDESGYGYTF. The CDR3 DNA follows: TGCGCCAGCAGTCGGGACGAAAGTGGGTATGGCTACACCTTC.

The CDR3 bases are TGTGCCAGCAGGACAGGATTCAGGATGAACACTGAAGCTTTCTTT. Its protein is CASRTGFRMNTEAFF. The chain combines TRBV2 with TRBJ1-1; the D gene is possibly TRBD1 (6 bases). This CDR3 has 15 residues. Per the germline V gene, CDR1 is SNHLY and CDR2 is FYNNEI. The V end was cut by 6 bases, the J end by 0 bases, with 14 bases between.

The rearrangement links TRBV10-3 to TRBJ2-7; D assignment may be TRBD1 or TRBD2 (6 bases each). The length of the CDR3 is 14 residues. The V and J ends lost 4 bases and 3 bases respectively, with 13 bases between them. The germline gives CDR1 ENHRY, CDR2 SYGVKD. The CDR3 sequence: CAISAKGGNYEQYF. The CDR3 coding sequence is TGTGCCATCAGTGCCAAGGGGGGAAACTACGAGCAGTACTTC.

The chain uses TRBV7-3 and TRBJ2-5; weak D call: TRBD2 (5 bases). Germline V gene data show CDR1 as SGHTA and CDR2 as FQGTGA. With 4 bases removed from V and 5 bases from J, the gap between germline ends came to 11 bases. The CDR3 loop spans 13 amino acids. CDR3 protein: CASSSDRGETQYF. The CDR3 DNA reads TGTGCCAGCAGCTCGGACCGCGGGGAGACCCAGTACTTC.

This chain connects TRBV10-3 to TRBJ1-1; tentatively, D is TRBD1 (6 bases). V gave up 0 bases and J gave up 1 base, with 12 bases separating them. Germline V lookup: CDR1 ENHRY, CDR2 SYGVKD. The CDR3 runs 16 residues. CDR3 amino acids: CAISESQGPWNTEAFF. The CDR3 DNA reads TGTGCCATCAGTGAGTCACAGGGTCCCTGGAACACTGAAGCTTTCTTT.

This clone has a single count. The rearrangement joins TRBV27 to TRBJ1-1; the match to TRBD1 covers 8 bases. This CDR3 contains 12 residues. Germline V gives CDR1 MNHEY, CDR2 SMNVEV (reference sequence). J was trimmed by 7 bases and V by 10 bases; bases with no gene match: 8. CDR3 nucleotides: TGTGCCACCTCAGGGACAGGCGGTGAAGCTTTCTTT. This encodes CATSGTGGEAFF.

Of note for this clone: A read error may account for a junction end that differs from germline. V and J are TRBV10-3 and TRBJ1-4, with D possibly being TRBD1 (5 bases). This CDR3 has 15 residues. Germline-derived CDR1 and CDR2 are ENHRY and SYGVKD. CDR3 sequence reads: CASSYDLGAVGKLFF. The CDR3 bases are TGTGCCAGCAGTTACGACCTCGGGGCGGTTGGGAAACTGTTTTTT.

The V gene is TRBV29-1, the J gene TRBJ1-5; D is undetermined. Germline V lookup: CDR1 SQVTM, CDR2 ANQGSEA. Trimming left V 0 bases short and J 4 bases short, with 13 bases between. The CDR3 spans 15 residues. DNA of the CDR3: TGCAGCGTTGAAGAAAGACTCGGGCTAAATCAGCCCCAGCATTTT. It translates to CSVEERLGLNQPQHF.

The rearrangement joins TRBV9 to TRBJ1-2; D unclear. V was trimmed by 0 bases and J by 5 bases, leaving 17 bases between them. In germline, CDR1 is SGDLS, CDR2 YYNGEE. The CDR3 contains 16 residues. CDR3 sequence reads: CASSVEAGEGFYGYTF. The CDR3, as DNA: TGTGCCAGCAGCGTAGAAGCCGGGGAGGGCTTTTATGGCTACACCTTC.